The present T cell receptor (beta chain) was sequenced within a study of cytomegalovirus exposure and HLA in healthy donors. Study-wide context: Later, an analysis reported that the 100 to 150 validation repertoires had used the same platform as the 500 to 750 first-cohort repertoires.

As for this clone: Its target is unknown.

The donors were members of the approximately 130-subject validation cohort (separate from the approximately 670-subject first cohort). Here immunoSEQ multiplex PCR was the method, and the copy in TCRdb shows in-frame clones only, minus some. The sample comprises 250,000 to 400,000 clones, roughly 87% of which are singletons, and approximately 0.9% rests with the top ten. Findings of the study overall: Most TCR sequences were uncommon, yet certain public TCRs appeared in many donors. CMV antigen specificity of three CMV-associated chains was confirmed in vitro.

Germline V CDR1 and CDR2: MNHEY, SMNVEV (reference sequence). V gave up 3 bases and J gave up 7 bases; unmatched junction bases: 16. CDR3 length: 18 residues. This TCR was recovered from a man aged 30 to 45 in good health and CMV-seronegative. V is TRBV27 and J is TRBJ1-5; 9 bases fit TRBD1. Sample: PBMCs. CDR3 coding DNA: TGTGCCAGCAGTTTTTTCGTGGTTGGGACAGGGCCGTCGCAGCCCCAGCATTTT. Translating gives CASSFFVVGTGPSQPQHF.